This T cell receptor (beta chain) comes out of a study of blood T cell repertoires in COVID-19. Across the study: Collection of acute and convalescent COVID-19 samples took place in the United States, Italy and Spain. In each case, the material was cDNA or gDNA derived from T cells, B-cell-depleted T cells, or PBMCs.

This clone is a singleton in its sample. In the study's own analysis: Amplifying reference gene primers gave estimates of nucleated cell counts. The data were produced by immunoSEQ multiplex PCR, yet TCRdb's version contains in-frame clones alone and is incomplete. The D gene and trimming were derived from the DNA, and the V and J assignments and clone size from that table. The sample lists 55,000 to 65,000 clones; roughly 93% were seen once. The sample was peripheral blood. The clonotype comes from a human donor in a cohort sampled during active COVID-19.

The CDR3 spells CASSPRTGELFF. CDR3 DNA sequence: TGTGCCAGCAGTCCCCGAACAGGGGAGCTGTTTTTT. V and J are TRBV28 and TRBJ2-2; D unresolved. CDR1 and CDR2 from the germline V gene are MDHEN and SYDVKM. The CDR3 sequence is 12 residues long. V shed 5 bases and J shed 8 bases, with 9 bases lying between them.